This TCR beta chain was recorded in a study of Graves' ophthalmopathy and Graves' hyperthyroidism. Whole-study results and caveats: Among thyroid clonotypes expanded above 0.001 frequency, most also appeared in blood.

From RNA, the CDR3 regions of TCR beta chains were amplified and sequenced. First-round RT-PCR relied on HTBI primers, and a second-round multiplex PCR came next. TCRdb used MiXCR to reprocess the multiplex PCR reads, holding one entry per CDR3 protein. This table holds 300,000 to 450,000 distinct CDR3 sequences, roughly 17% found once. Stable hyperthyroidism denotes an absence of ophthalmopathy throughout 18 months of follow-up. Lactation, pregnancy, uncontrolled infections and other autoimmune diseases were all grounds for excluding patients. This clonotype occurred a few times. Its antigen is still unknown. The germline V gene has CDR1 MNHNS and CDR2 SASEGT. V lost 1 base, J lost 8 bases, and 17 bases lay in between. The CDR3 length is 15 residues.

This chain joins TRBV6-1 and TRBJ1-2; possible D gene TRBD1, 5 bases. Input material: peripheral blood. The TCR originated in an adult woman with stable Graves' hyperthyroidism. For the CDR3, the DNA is TGTGCCAGCAGTGAAGTCCACACGGGGACTCGCGGCTACACCTTC. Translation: CASSEVHTGTRGYTF.